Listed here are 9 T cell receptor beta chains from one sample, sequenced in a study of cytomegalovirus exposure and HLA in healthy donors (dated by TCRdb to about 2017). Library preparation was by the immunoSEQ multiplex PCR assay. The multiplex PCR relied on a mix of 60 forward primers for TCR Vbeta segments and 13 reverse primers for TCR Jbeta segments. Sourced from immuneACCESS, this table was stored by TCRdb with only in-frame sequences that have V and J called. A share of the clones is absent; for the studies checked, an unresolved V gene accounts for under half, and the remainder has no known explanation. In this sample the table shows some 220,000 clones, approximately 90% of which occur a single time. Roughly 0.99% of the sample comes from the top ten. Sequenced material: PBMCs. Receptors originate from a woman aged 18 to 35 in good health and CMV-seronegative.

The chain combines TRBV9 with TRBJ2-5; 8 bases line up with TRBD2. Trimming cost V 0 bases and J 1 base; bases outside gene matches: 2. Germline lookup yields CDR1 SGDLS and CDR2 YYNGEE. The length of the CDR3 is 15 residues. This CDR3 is CASSVGGGTQETQYF. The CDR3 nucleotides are TGTGCCAGCAGCGTAGGCGGGGGGACCCAAGAGACCCAGTACTTC.

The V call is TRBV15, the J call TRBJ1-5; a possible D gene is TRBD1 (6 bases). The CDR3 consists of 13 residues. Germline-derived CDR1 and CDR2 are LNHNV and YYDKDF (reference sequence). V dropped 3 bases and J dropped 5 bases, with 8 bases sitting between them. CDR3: CATSRNRDQPQHF. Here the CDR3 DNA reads TGTGCCACCAGCAGGAACAGGGATCAGCCCCAGCATTTT.

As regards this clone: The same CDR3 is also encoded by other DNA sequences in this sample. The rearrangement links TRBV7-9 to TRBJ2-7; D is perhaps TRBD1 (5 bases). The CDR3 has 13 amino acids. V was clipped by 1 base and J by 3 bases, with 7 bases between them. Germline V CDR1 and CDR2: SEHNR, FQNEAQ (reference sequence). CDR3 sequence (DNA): TGTGCCAGCAGCTTAGGCAGGGACTACGAGCAGTACTTC. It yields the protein CASSLGRDYEQYF.

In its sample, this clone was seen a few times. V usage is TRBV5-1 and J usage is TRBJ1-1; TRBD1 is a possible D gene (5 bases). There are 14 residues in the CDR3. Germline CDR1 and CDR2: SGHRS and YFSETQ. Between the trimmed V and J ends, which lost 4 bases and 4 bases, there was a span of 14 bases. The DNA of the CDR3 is TGCGCCAGCAGCAGTCCGGGGGTATTCACTGAAGCTTTCTTT. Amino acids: CASSSPGVFTEAFF.

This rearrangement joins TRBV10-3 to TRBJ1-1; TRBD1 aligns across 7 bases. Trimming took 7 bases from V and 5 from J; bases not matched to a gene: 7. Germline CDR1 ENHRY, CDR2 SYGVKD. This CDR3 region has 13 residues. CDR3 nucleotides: TGTGCCATCAACGGCGCGACAGGGACTGAAGCTTTCTTT. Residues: CAINGATGTEAFF.

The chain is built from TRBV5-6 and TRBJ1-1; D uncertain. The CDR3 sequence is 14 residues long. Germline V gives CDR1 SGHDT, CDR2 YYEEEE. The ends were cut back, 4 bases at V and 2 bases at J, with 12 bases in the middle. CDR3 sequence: CASSTRRDNTEAFF. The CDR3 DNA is TGTGCCAGCAGCACCCGACGGGATAACACTGAAGCTTTCTTT.

In DNA, the CDR3 is TGCGCCAGCAGCCACTTGGGGGCCACTGAAGCTTTCTTT. Its protein product is CASSHLGATEAFF. The chain is built from TRBV4-1 and TRBJ1-1; D may be TRBD1 (6 bases). Germline values: CDR1 MGHRA, CDR2 YSYEKL. V was shortened by 3 bases and J by 4 bases, with 9 bases between the two germline ends. CDR3 length: 13 residues.

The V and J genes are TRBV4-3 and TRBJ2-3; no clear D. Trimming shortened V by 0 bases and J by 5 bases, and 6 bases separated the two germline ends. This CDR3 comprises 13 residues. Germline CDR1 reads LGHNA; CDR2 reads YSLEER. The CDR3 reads CASSQEQVDTQYF. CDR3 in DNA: TGCGCCAGCAGCCAAGAACAAGTAGATACGCAGTATTTT.

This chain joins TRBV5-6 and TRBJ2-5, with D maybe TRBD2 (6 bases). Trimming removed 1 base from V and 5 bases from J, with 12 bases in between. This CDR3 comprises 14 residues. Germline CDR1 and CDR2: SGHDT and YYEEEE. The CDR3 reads CASSLWGGVETQYF. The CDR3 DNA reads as TGTGCCAGCAGCTTGTGGGGCGGGGTGGAGACCCAGTACTTC.